Each of the 23 T cell receptor beta chains below was sequenced from the same sample in a study of T-cell reconstitution after alpha-beta-depleted transplantation in children. TCRbeta library construction was performed incorporating unique molecular identifiers. TCRdb re-derived calls from the PCR reads in MiXCR, one entry per CDR3 protein. The data hold around 580,000 distinct CDR3 sequences, with 25% to 30% observed a single time. The sample here was PBMCs, taken before TCRalphabeta/CD19-depleted stem cell transplant. These receptors came from a boy less than two years old with Wiskott-Aldrich syndrome, due to receive a stem cell transplant.

This clonotype was detected only a few times. The chain couples TRBV27 to TRBJ1-4; no clear D. This CDR3 has 14 residues. The ends were cut back, 3 bases at V and 7 bases at J, with 12 bases in the middle. Germline CDR1 is MNHEY and CDR2 is SMNVEV (reference sequence). CDR3 DNA sequence: TGTGCCAGCAGTTTGTCGGGGATACGTGAAAAACTGTTTTTT. Its translation: CASSLSGIREKLFF.

This clonotype was counted a few times. V gene TRBV5-6 combines with J gene TRBJ1-1; 8 nucleotides match TRBD1. With V trimmed by 4 bases and J by 0 bases, 2 bases remained unmatched. CDR1 SGHDT and CDR2 YYEEEE come from the germline V gene. This CDR3 has 14 residues. The CDR3: CASSRQGLNTEAFF. The DNA of the CDR3 is TGTGCCAGCAGCAGACAGGGGCTGAACACTGAAGCTTTCTTT.

V is TRBV5-1 and J is TRBJ2-1, with 12 bases lining up with TRBD2. The germline CDR1 and CDR2 sequences are SGHRS and YFSETQ. The CDR3 is 15 amino acids. V lost 3 bases to trimming and J lost 7 bases; unmatched junction nucleotides: 5. The CDR3 DNA is TGCGCCAGCAGCTGGACTAGCGGGAAGGGGAATGAGCAGTTCTTC. This gives the protein CASSWTSGKGNEQFF.

The rearrangement joins TRBV24-1 to TRBJ2-2, with TRBD2 matching 11 bases. This CDR3 has 16 residues. Per germline, CDR1 KGHDR and CDR2 SFDVKD. The ends lost 2 bases at V and 4 bases at J; junction bases unmatched: 2. The CDR3: CATSDSLAGVTGELFF. CDR3 bases: TGTGCCACCAGTGATTCACTAGCGGGAGTCACCGGGGAGCTGTTTTTT.

This clonotype was detected only a few times. V and J are TRBV20-1 and TRBJ2-3; TRBD2 is a possible D gene (5 bases). V lost 3 bases and J lost 0, with 10 bases in between. The germline V gene has CDR1 DFQATT and CDR2 SNEGSKA (reference sequence). The CDR3 sequence is 14 residues long. The CDR3 loop reads CSASGEASTDTQYF. Here the CDR3 DNA reads TGCAGTGCTAGCGGGGAAGCTAGCACAGATACGCAGTATTTT.

This chain uses TRBV24-1 with TRBJ2-2, with no clear D. Trimming took 4 bases from V and 4 from J, leaving 21 bases between them. This CDR3 is 18 amino acids long. Germline CDR1 and CDR2: KGHDR and SFDVKD. For the CDR3, the DNA is TGTGCCACCAGTGACACCCATGACTTGTACGAGGTCACCGGGGAGCTGTTTTTT. Encoded protein: CATSDTHDLYEVTGELFF.

The genes are TRBV20-1 and TRBJ2-7, with 11 positions matching TRBD2. Germline CDR1 DFQATT, CDR2 SNEGSKA (reference sequence). With V trimmed by 5 bases and J by 5 bases, 2 bases remained unmatched. CDR3 length: 12 residues. CDR3 DNA: TGCAGTGCTGAGACTAGCGGGGACGAGCAGTACTTC. Translated: CSAETSGDEQYF.

Details on this clonotype: A much bigger clone sits one base away, suggesting this may be a read error. This chain's CDR3 is CATSIPASDTYNEQFF. CDR3 sequence (DNA): TGTGCCACCAGCATCCCTGCTAGCGATACATACAATGAGCAGTTCTTC. This chain uses TRBV15 with TRBJ2-1; maybe TRBD2 (6 bases). The V end lost 4 bases, the J end lost 4 bases, and 17 bases lay between the germline ends. Germline CDR1 and CDR2: LNHNV and YYDKDF (reference sequence). The CDR3 extends over 16 amino acids. Using reference TRBV15 and TRBJ2-1 for the parts outside the CDR3, the full variable domain is DAMVIQNPRYQVTQFGKPVTLSCSQTLNHNVMYWYQQKSSQAPKLLFHYYDKDFNNEADTPDNFQSRRPNTSFCFLDIRSPGLGDTAMYLCATSIPASDTYNEQFFGPGTRLTVL.

This clonotype was detected a few times. The CDR3 DNA follows: TGTGCCAGCAGCTTAAGTGGGACTAGCGGCACAGATACGCAGTATTTT. As protein: CASSLSGTSGTDTQYF. V is TRBV4-2 and J is TRBJ2-3; 10 bases are shared with TRBD2. V gave up 5 bases and J gave up 1 base; unmatched junction bases: 6. CDR1 is LGHNA, CDR2 YNFKEQ, per germline. The CDR3 spans 16 residues.

This chain joins TRBV9 and TRBJ2-1; 10 bases align to TRBD2. V shed 1 base and J 7 bases; nucleotides not matched to a gene: 5. This CDR3 is built from 15 residues. Germline assignment: CDR1 SGDLS and CDR2 YYNGEE. CDR3 sequence: CASSVLSSGSNEQFF. CDR3 coding DNA: TGTGCCAGCAGCGTACTGTCTAGCGGGAGTAATGAGCAGTTCTTC.

The table lists this clonotype with a few counts. The chain combines TRBV30 with TRBJ2-1, with D perhaps TRBD1 (6 bases). The ends were cut back, 3 bases at V and 8 bases at J, with 11 bases in the middle. CDR3 size: 12 residues. Germline-derived CDR1 and CDR2 are GTSNPN and SVGIG (reference sequence). The CDR3 spells CAWRPQGYEQFF. In DNA form, the CDR3 reads TGTGCCTGGAGGCCACAGGGCTATGAGCAGTTCTTC.

The J gene is TRBJ2-1, the V gene TRBV14; 11 nucleotides match TRBD2. This CDR3 has 18 amino acids. Losses at the gene ends were 0 bases for V and 2 bases for J; bases not matched to a gene: 6. The germline CDR1 and CDR2 sequences are SGHDN and FVKESK. The CDR3 sequence: CASSQEIATSGTYNEQFF. The CDR3, as DNA: TGTGCCAGCAGCCAAGAAATCGCGACTAGCGGGACCTACAATGAGCAGTTCTTC.

The CDR3 DNA follows: TGTGCCAAACTAGCCCTAGCAAGGACACACAATGAGCAGTTCTTC. This encodes CAKLALARTHNEQFF. The V call is TRBV24-1, the J call TRBJ2-1; TRBD2 might be the D (6 bases). Germline V gene lookup returns CDR1 KGHDR and CDR2 SFDVKD. This CDR3 region has 15 residues. The V gene lost 11 bases and the J gene lost 5 bases, with 21 bases spanning the gap.

CDR3 amino acids: CASSWNPGHASSYEQYF. DNA for the CDR3: TGCGCCAGCAGCTGGAACCCGGGACACGCAAGCTCCTACGAGCAGTACTTC. The rearrangement joins TRBV5-1 to TRBJ2-7, with D possibly TRBD1 on 6 matching bases. CDR1 SGHRS and CDR2 YFSETQ come from the germline V gene. There are 17 residues in the CDR3. The ends were cut back, 3 bases at V and 0 bases at J, with 19 bases in the middle.

This clonotype turned up a few times. The chain recombines TRBV5-5 with TRBJ2-1; possible D gene TRBD1, 5 bases. This CDR3 contains 13 residues. V lost 1 base to trimming and J lost 9 bases, with 11 bases between them. Germline CDR1 is SGHKS and CDR2 is YYEKEE (reference sequence). The CDR3 reads CASSLFWGSEQFF. The DNA for the CDR3 is TGTGCCAGCAGCTTGTTTTGGGGCAGTGAGCAGTTCTTC.

Only a few counts were recorded for this clonotype. The J gene is TRBJ2-5, the V gene TRBV5-1; 9 bases are shared with TRBD2. V lost 4 bases, J lost 1 base, and 5 bases stayed unmatched. This CDR3 is built from 15 residues. CDR1 is SGHRS, CDR2 YFSETQ, per germline. CDR3 bases: TGCGCCAGCAGCGGTACTAGCGGGTTCCAAGAGACCCAGTACTTC. Its protein is CASSGTSGFQETQYF.

The chain has TRBV11-1 and TRBJ2-2; 8 bases are a match to TRBD2. The germline V gene encodes CDR1 SGHAT and CDR2 FQDESV (reference sequence). CDR3 length equals 16 residues. J was trimmed by 5 bases and V by 2 bases; bases with no gene match: 7. The CDR3 DNA sequence: TGTGCCAGCAGCTTATTAGGTAGCGGGAAAACCGGGGAGCTGTTTTTT. Its translation: CASSLLGSGKTGELFF.

Concerning this clonotype: One end of the junction fails to match germline, which may point to a read error. The chain combines TRBV20-1 with TRBJ2-1; D call uncertain. The germline V gene has CDR1 DFQATT and CDR2 SNEGSKA (reference sequence). This CDR3 contains 12 residues. Here the CDR3 reads CSGVKRDNEQFF. The CDR3 DNA sequence: TGCAGTGGGGTAAAGCGAGATAATGAGCAGTTCTTT.

The CDR3 protein is CASSAAGGGSGNTIYF. In DNA, the CDR3 is TGTGCCAGCAGCGCAGCGGGAGGGGGCTCTGGAAACACCATATATTTT. The chain employs TRBV9 and TRBJ1-3, with TRBD1 as a possible D gene (6 bases). Between the trimmed V and J ends, which lost 3 bases and 0 bases, there was a span of 13 bases. There are 16 residues in the CDR3. CDR1 and CDR2 (germline): SGDLS, YYNGEE.

The rearrangement links TRBV20-1 to TRBJ2-3; 12 positions match TRBD2. The germline V gene encodes CDR1 DFQATT and CDR2 SNEGSKA (reference sequence). This CDR3 is built from 15 residues. Trimming at V came to 4 bases and at J to 6 bases, leaving 8 bases not matched to a gene. The CDR3, as DNA: TGCAGTGCTACTCTCCTAGCGGGAGGGGAGGATACGCAGTATTTT. Translating gives CSATLLAGGEDTQYF.

This chain uses TRBV9 with TRBJ2-7, with 7 bases aligning to TRBD2. Per the germline V gene, CDR1 is SGDLS and CDR2 is YYNGEE. CDR3 size: 15 residues. V was clipped by 2 bases and J by 2 bases; unmatched bases: 7. CDR3 residues: CASSVGGDLTYEQYF. CDR3 nucleotide sequence: TGTGCCAGCAGCGTGGGGGGGGACTTAACCTACGAGCAGTACTTC.

The chain carries TRBV5-1 and TRBJ2-7, with a tentative D call TRBD1 (5 bases). Trimming took off 3 bases at V and 0 bases at J, with 16 bases between the two ends. Germline assignment: CDR1 SGHRS and CDR2 YFSETQ. This CDR3 contains 16 residues. The CDR3 nucleotides are TGCGCCAGCAGCTCGACCACAGGCCGCCTCTCCTACGAGCAGTACTTC. Its translation is CASSSTTGRLSYEQYF. The complete variable domain, with remaining parts taken from reference TRBV5-1 and TRBJ2-7, reads KAGVTQTPRYLIKTRGQQVTLSCSPISGHRSVSWYQQTPGQGLQFLFEYFSETQRNKGNFPGRFSGRQFSNSRSEMNVSTLELGDSALYLCASSSTTGRLSYEQYFGPGTRLTVT.

In its sample, this clonotype was seen a few times. The genes are TRBV6-5 and TRBJ1-2; unclear D gene. V lost 0 bases, J lost 5 bases, and 10 bases lay in between. The V gene's germline CDR1 is MNHEY and CDR2 SVGAGI. This CDR3 contains 14 residues. The CDR3 sequence is CASSYSTGPYGYTF. The CDR3 nucleotides read TGTGCCAGCAGTTACTCGACTGGGCCATATGGCTACACCTTC.